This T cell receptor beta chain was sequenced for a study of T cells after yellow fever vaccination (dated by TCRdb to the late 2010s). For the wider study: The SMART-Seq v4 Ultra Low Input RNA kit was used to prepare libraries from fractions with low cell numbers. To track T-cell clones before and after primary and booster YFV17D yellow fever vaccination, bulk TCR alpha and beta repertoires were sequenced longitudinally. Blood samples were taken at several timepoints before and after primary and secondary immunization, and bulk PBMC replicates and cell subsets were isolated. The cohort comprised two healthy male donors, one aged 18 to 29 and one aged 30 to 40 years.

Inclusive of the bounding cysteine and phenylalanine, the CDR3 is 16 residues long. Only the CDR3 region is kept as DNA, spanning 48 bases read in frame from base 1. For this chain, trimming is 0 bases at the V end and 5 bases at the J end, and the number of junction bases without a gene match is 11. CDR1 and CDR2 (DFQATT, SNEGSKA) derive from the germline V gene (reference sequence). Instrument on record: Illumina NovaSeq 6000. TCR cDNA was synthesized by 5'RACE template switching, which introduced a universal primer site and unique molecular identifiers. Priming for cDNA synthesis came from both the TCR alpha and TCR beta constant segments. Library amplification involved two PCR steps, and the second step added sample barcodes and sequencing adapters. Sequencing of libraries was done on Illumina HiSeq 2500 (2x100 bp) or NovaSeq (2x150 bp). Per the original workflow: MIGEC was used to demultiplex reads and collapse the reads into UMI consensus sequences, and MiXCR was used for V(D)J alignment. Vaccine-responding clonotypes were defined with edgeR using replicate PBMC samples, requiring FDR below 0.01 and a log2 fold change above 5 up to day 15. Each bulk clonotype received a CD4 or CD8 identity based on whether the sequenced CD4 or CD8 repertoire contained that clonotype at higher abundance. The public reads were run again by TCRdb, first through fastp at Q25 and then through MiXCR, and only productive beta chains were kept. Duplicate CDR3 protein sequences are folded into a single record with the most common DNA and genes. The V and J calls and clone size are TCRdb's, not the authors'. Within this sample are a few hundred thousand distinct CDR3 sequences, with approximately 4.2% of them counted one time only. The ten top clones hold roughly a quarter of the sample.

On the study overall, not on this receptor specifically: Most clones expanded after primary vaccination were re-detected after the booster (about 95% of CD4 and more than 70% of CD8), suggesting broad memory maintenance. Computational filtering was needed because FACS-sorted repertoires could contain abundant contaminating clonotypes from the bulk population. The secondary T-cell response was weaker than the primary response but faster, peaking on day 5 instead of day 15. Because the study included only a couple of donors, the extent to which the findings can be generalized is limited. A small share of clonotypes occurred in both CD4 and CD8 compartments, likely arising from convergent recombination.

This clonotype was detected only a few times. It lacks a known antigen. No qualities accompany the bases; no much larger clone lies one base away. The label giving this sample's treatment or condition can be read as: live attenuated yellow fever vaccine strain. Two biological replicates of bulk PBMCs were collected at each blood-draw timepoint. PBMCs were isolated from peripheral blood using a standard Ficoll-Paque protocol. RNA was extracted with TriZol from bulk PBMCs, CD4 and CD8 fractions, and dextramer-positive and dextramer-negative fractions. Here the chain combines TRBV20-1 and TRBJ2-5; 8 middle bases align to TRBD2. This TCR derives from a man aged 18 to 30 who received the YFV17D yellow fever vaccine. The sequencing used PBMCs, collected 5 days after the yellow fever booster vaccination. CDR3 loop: CSARDRAGGAGETQYF. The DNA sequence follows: TGCAGTGCTAGAGATAGGGCCGGGGGGGCCGGTGAGACCCAGTACTTC.